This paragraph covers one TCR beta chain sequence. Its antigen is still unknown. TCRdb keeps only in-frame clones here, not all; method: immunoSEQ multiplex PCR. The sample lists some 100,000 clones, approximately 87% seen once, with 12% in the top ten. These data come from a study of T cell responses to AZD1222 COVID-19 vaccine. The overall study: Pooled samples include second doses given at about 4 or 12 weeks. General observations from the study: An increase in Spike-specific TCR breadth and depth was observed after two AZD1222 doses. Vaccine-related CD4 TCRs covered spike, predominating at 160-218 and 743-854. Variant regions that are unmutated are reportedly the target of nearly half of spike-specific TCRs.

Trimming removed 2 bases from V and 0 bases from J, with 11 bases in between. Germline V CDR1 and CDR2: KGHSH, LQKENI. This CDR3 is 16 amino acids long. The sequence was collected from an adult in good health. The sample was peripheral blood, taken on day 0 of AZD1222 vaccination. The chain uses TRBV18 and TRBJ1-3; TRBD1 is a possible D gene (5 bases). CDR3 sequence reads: CASSPMTVNSGNTIYF. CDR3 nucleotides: TGTGCCAGCTCACCAATGACAGTCAACTCTGGAAACACCATATATTTT.